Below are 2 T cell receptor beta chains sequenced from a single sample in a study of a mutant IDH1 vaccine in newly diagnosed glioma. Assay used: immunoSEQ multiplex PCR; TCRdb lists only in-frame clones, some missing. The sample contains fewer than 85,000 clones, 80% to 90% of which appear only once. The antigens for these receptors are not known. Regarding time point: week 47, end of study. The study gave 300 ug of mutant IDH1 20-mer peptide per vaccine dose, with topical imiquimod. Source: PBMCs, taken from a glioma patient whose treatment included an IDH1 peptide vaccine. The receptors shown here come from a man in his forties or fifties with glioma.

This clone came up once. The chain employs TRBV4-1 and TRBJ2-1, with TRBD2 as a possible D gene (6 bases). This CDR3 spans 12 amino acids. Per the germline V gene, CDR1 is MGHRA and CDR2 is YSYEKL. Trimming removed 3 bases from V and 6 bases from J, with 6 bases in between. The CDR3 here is CASSQGGNEQFF. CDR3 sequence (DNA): TGCGCCAGCAGCCAGGGGGGCAATGAGCAGTTCTTC.

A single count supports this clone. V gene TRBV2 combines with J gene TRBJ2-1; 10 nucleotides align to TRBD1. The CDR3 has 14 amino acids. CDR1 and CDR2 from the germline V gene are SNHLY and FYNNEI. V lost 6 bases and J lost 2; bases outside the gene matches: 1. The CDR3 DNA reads TGTGCCAGCAGAGGGACAGGGGCCTACAATGAGCAGTTCTTC. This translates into CASRGTGAYNEQFF.